These 31 T cell receptor beta chains came from one sample sequenced in a study of blood T cell repertoires in COVID-19. TCRdb's copy holds only in-frame clones and misses some; the assay was immunoSEQ multiplex PCR. The sample shows about 82,000 clones, over 80% of them seen only once. The sequencing sample was made of peripheral blood. The receptors originated from a man aged 80 or over with active or convalescent COVID-19.

This chain joins TRBV2 and TRBJ2-3, with D possibly TRBD1 on 6 matching bases. Looked up from germline, CDR1 is SNHLY and CDR2 is FYNNEI. This CDR3 has 15 residues. With 6 bases removed from V and 0 bases from J, the gap between germline ends came to 13 bases. The CDR3 DNA follows: TGTGCCAGCAGGCCGGCAGGGGTGAGCACAGATACGCAGTATTTT. Residues: CASRPAGVSTDTQYF.

The chain employs TRBV5-1 and TRBJ1-1; 7 bases match TRBD1. The CDR3 extends over 14 amino acids. CDR1 and CDR2 from the germline V gene are SGHRS and YFSETQ. Unmatched junction bases numbered 6, after V lost 3 bases and J lost 4 bases. CDR3 DNA sequence: TGCGCCAGCAGCTCGGACAGGTCTGGCACTGAAGCTTTCTTT. Protein product: CASSSDRSGTEAFF.

The V and J genes are TRBV6-1 and TRBJ1-5; no clear D. V lost 2 bases and J lost 10, with 9 bases in between. The CDR3 spans 12 residues. The germline V gene has CDR1 MNHNS and CDR2 SASEGT. The CDR3 bases are TGTGCCAGCAGTGAACGGGGAGGCCCCCAGCATTTT. Translated, it gives CASSERGGPQHF.

The rearrangement uses TRBV19 and TRBJ2-1; TRBD1 matches 7 bases. V shed 9 bases, J shed 2 bases, and the junction held 13 bases outside the gene matches. The V gene's germline CDR1 is LNHDA and CDR2 SQIVND (reference sequence). The CDR3 runs 16 residues. In DNA form, the CDR3 reads TGTGCCAGCGCGAGAACCCGGGACAGAGCCTACAATGAGCAGTTCTTC. Amino acid sequence: CASARTRDRAYNEQFF.

The rearrangement joins TRBV11-2 to TRBJ2-5, with D maybe TRBD2 (7 bases). Trimming pared 1 base from V and 5 bases from J, leaving 23 bases between. There are 18 residues in the CDR3. Germline V gene data show CDR1 as SGHAT and CDR2 as FQNNGV. The CDR3 DNA reads TGTGCCAGCAGCTTAGGCGCCTTGGCGGGGGCCGGATCCGAGACCCAGTACTTC. This gives the protein CASSLGALAGAGSETQYF.

The rearrangement uses TRBV10-2 and TRBJ1-1; TRBD1 aligns across 7 bases. The CDR3 loop spans 14 amino acids. Germline V CDR1 and CDR2: WSHSY, SAAADI. Trimming cost V 6 bases and J 0 bases; bases outside gene matches: 4. The CDR3 here is CASSLGQLNTEAFF. The CDR3 bases are TGCGCCAGCAGCCTGGGACAGTTGAACACTGAAGCTTTCTTT.

This clone was detected only once. The rearrangement links TRBV19 to TRBJ2-5; D is unresolved. Germline loops: CDR1 LNHDA, CDR2 SQIVND (reference sequence). This CDR3 comprises 12 residues. Trimming pared 0 bases from V and 11 bases from J, leaving 10 bases between. CDR3 region: CASSIDSSRQYF. CDR3 nucleotide sequence: TGTGCCAGTAGTATAGATTCCTCTAGGCAGTACTTC.

This clone turned up a few times. This chain connects TRBV5-4 to TRBJ1-1; 7 bases align to TRBD1. Germline trimming cut 0 bases from V and 4 bases from J; bases unmatched to any gene: 9. This CDR3 region has 16 residues. Germline CDR1 SGHNT, CDR2 YYREEE (reference sequence). CDR3 nucleotide sequence: TGTGCCAGCAGCTTGGGACAGGGTAAAAAGTCCACTGAAGCTTTCTTT. This encodes CASSLGQGKKSTEAFF.

The rearrangement uses TRBV10-3 and TRBJ2-5; no firm D call. CDR1 and CDR2 from the germline V gene are ENHRY and SYGVKD. The CDR3 extends over 16 amino acids. V was trimmed by 3 bases and J by 0 bases, leaving 14 bases between them. As DNA, the CDR3 is TGTGCCATCAGTGATTACGGTGCGCCGTACCAAGAGACCCAGTACTTC. Translated: CAISDYGAPYQETQYF.

This clone has only one observation. This sequence joins TRBV3-1 (or the pseudogene TRBV3-2) and TRBJ2-6; unclear D gene. This CDR3 is built from 18 residues. CDR1 is LGHDT, CDR2 YNNKEL, per germline (reference sequence). The ends were cut back, 4 bases at V and 0 bases at J, with 16 bases in the middle. DNA of the CDR3: TGTGCCAGCAGCCTGGGTCAGAGGTTCCCCTCTGGGGCCAACGTCCTGACTTTC. Translated: CASSLGQRFPSGANVLTF.

The CDR3: CASNHGLAGANEQFF. As DNA, the CDR3 is TGTGCCAGCAACCACGGACTAGCGGGAGCCAATGAGCAGTTCTTC. The chain is built from TRBV13 and TRBJ2-1; 13 nucleotides line up with TRBD2. This CDR3 spans 15 amino acids. CDR1 and CDR2 (germline): PRHDT, FYEKMQ (reference sequence). V shed 7 bases and J 6 bases; nucleotides not matched to a gene: 6.

The genes are TRBV18 and TRBJ1-5, with no clear D. This CDR3 comprises 15 residues. The germline V gene has CDR1 KGHSH and CDR2 LQKENI. The ends were cut back, 2 bases at V and 3 bases at J, with 11 bases in the middle. For the CDR3, the DNA is TGTGCCAGCTCACCAGCGGCAGCCTACAATCAGCCCCAGCATTTT. Protein sequence: CASSPAAAYNQPQHF.

V usage is TRBV6-1 and J usage is TRBJ1-1; D possibly corresponds to TRBD1 (5 bases). V lost 2 bases and J 6 bases, leaving 13 bases between the germline ends. Germline-derived CDR1 and CDR2 are MNHNS and SASEGT. The CDR3 contains 14 residues. The CDR3 reads CASSERQGGAEAFF. In DNA, the CDR3 is TGTGCCAGCAGTGAACGCCAGGGAGGCGCTGAAGCTTTCTTT.

This clone was detected a few times. The rearrangement joins TRBV11-3 to TRBJ1-3, with D uncertain. The V gene lost 6 bases and the J gene lost 0 bases, with 12 bases spanning the gap. The germline gives CDR1 SGHNT, CDR2 YENEEA. CDR3 size: 15 residues. The CDR3 coding sequence is TGTGCCAGCAGGTCAAGTCTACGCTCTGGAAACACCATATATTTT. This translates into CASRSSLRSGNTIYF.

V gene TRBV18 combines with J gene TRBJ2-7; weak D call: TRBD2 (5 bases). V gave up 2 bases and J gave up 6 bases, with 17 bases separating them. The CDR3 has 15 amino acids. The germline gives CDR1 KGHSH, CDR2 LQKENI. Here the CDR3 reads CASSPNFDPEGEQYV. The CDR3 region has the DNA TGTGCCAGCTCACCAAATTTCGACCCCGAGGGCGAGCAGTACGTC.

The chain has TRBV19 and TRBJ2-2, with 13 bases fitting TRBD2. Germline trimming cut 4 bases from V and 6 bases from J; bases unmatched to any gene: 5. This CDR3 has 16 amino acids. Looked up from germline, CDR1 is LNHDA and CDR2 is SQIVND (reference sequence). The CDR3, as DNA: TGTGCCAGTAGTACGCGCGGGACTAGCGGGGCCGGGGAGCTGTTTTTT. Its translation is CASSTRGTSGAGELFF.

In DNA form, the CDR3 reads TGTGCCAGCAGTTCACCTACCGATACGCAGTATTTT. Its protein product is CASSSPTDTQYF. This chain joins TRBV28 and TRBJ2-3, with D unresolved. Germline V gene lookup returns CDR1 MDHEN and CDR2 SYDVKM. The CDR3 runs to 12 residues. Trimming left V 4 bases short and J 6 bases short, with 8 bases between.

The V gene is TRBV5-1, the J gene TRBJ2-1; TRBD2 matches 9 bases. Trimming took 0 bases from V and 5 from J; bases not matched to a gene: 6. The CDR3 runs 16 residues. CDR1 is SGHRS and CDR2 is YFSETQ in the germline V gene. The CDR3 sequence: CASSLGGTSPDNEQFF. The DNA for the CDR3 is TGCGCCAGCAGCTTGGGTGGGACTAGCCCTGACAATGAGCAGTTCTTC. The variable domain in full, completed from reference TRBV5-1 and TRBJ2-1, reads KAGVTQTPRYLIKTRGQQVTLSCSPISGHRSVSWYQQTPGQGLQFLFEYFSETQRNKGNFPGRFSGRQFSNSRSEMNVSTLELGDSALYLCASSLGGTSPDNEQFFGPGTRLTVL.

This chain links TRBV7-2 with TRBJ1-1, with a weak D call TRBD1 (5 bases). Trimming took 6 bases from V and 0 from J, leaving 8 bases between them. Per the germline V gene, CDR1 is SGHTA and CDR2 is FQGNSA. The CDR3 is 13 residues long. The CDR3 DNA sequence: TGTGCCAGCAGAGTGACAGTGAACACTGAAGCTTTCTTT. This gives the protein CASRVTVNTEAFF.

V usage is TRBV18 and J usage is TRBJ1-2; 9 bases align to TRBD1. Germline V gene lookup returns CDR1 KGHSH and CDR2 LQKENI. Trimming removed 4 bases from V and 6 bases from J; junction bases left unmatched: 3. The CDR3 consists of 13 residues. The CDR3 coding sequence is TGTGCCAGCTCACTGGGGACAGGGAATGGCTACACCTTC. This encodes CASSLGTGNGYTF.

The gene calls are TRBV9 and TRBJ1-3; tentative D call: TRBD1 (5 bases). The germline V and J ends were trimmed by 4 bases and 2 bases, with 10 bases remaining between them. CDR3 size: 14 residues. Germline CDR1 and CDR2: SGDLS and YYNGEE. The CDR3 bases are TGTGCCAGCAGCCTGGGGGAGGCTGGAAACACCATATATTTT. It encodes CASSLGEAGNTIYF.

This clone was counted once. The chain links TRBV7-8 to TRBJ1-1; 7 bases map to TRBD1. CDR1 is SGHVS, CDR2 FQNEAQ, per germline. After removal of 1 base from V and 1 base from J, the junction contained 3 bases not matched to a gene. This CDR3 is built from 15 residues. The CDR3 coding sequence is TGTGCCAGCAGCTTAGTCAGGACAGGGAACACTGAAGCTTTCTTT. Amino acids: CASSLVRTGNTEAFF.

The chain couples TRBV6-6 to TRBJ1-6; no clear D. The CDR3 covers 16 residues. Germline V CDR1 and CDR2: MNHNY, SVGAGI (reference sequence). V was clipped by 6 bases and J by 14 bases, with 26 bases between them. CDR3 in DNA: TGTGCCAGCAGCAAAAAACGGACGGTCGAGGGTTCGGCCCTCCACTTT. It yields the protein CASSKKRTVEGSALHF.

The genes are TRBV30 and TRBJ2-3; 9 positions match TRBD2. The CDR3 contains 14 residues. V was pared by 0 bases and J by 6 bases, with 4 bases of the junction left unmatched. Germline loops: CDR1 GTSNPN, CDR2 SVGIG (reference sequence). The CDR3 spells CAWSVAGLADTQYF. The CDR3 region has the DNA TGTGCCTGGAGTGTCGCGGGACTAGCTGATACGCAGTATTTT.

The chain links TRBV19 to TRBJ1-1, with a tentative D call TRBD1 (5 bases). Germline lookup yields CDR1 LNHDA and CDR2 SQIVND (reference sequence). This CDR3 has 13 residues. The ends were cut back, 9 bases at V and 6 bases at J, with 17 bases in the middle. The CDR3 DNA is TGTGCCAGCACGGACCTCGGGGGGGCTGAAGCTTTCTTT. It yields the protein CASTDLGGAEAFF.

The chain combines TRBV7-9 with TRBJ2-7, with D perhaps TRBD2 (5 bases). V lost 10 bases and J 1 base, leaving 11 bases between the germline ends. This CDR3 contains 12 residues. Germline CDR1 is SEHNR and CDR2 is FQNEAQ (reference sequence). The CDR3 DNA follows: TGTGCCACCACGCGAGGGTCCTACGAGCAGTACGTC. This gives the protein CATTRGSYEQYV.

The rearrangement links TRBV11-2 to TRBJ2-3; D is unresolved. Trimming pared 4 bases from V and 4 bases from J, leaving 12 bases between. The CDR3 is 14 amino acids. Germline CDR1 is SGHAT and CDR2 is FQNNGV. The CDR3 here is CASSSTLVADTQYF. In DNA, the CDR3 is TGTGCCAGCAGCTCTACCTTAGTGGCAGATACGCAGTATTTT.

This clone was seen only once. The chain is built from TRBV19 and TRBJ1-5, with 7 bases matching TRBD1. Germline V gene lookup returns CDR1 LNHDA and CDR2 SQIVND (reference sequence). CDR3 length: 14 residues. The J segment lost 11 bases and the V segment lost 1 base, leaving 8 bases of the junction unmatched. This CDR3 reads CASSIGGQPGAQHF. The CDR3 bases are TGTGCCAGTAGTATAGGGGGACAGCCCGGGGCCCAGCATTTT.

The table lists this clone with a count of one. The chain combines TRBV18 with TRBJ1-4; D is possibly TRBD1 (6 bases). The germline V gene encodes CDR1 KGHSH and CDR2 LQKENI. V lost 5 bases and J lost 7, with 14 bases in between. The CDR3 totals 14 residues. The CDR3 coding sequence is TGTGCCAGCTCATCAAGTCAGGGGTTTGAAAAACTGTTTTTT. Its protein is CASSSSQGFEKLFF. Full variable domain (missing parts from reference TRBV18 and TRBJ1-4): NAGVMQNPRHLVRRRGQEARLRCSPMKGHSHVYWYRQLPEEGLKFMVYLQKENIIDESGMPKERFSAEFPKEGPSILRIQQVVRGDSAAYFCASSSSQGFEKLFFGSGTQLSVL.

This clone was seen more than once but under ten times. J is TRBJ1-6 and V is TRBV4-1; the match to TRBD1 covers 7 bases. Germline V gives CDR1 MGHRA, CDR2 YSYEKL. CDR3 size: 14 residues. V dropped 7 bases and J dropped 5; count of bases not matched to a gene: 5. The CDR3 region is CASNRGQNNSPLHF. CDR3 sequence (DNA): TGCGCCAGCAACCGGGGACAGAATAATTCACCCCTCCACTTT.

V gene TRBV6-6 combines with J gene TRBJ2-5, with TRBD2 matching 8 bases. Germline V gives CDR1 MNHNY, CDR2 SVGAGI (reference sequence). The CDR3 spans 15 residues. V lost 6 bases and J lost 5; bases outside the gene matches: 11. The CDR3 is CASSPRGGPGETQYF. CDR3 DNA sequence: TGTGCCAGCAGCCCCCGGGGGGGGCCCGGGGAGACCCAGTACTTC.